This T cell receptor (beta chain) was sequenced during a study of regulatory T cells in long-lasting Graves disease. The length of the CDR3 is 13 residues. V lost 3 bases and J lost 9, with 14 bases in between. The germline gives CDR1 SNHLY, CDR2 FYNNEI. This clonotype occurred many times. Antigen unknown. Time point reported: newly diagnosed GD, antithyroid drugs for less than 3 months. PBMC RNA was the source of the TCR library. General observations from the study: TCR diversity was lower in persistent than newly diagnosed Graves' disease.

Building the TCR beta libraries relied on iRepertoire HTBI primers, and CDR3 regions underwent Arm-PCR. Via MiXCR, TCRdb re-called the multiplex PCR reads, giving one row per CDR3 protein. The repertoire holds hundreds of thousands of distinct CDR3 sequences, with about 15% as singletons. The same sample was also used in a study of T cells in Graves' hyperthyroidism and ophthalmopathy. From that paper: Exclusions: uncontrolled infection, other autoimmune disease, pregnancy, lactation. The primer set for the first-round RT-PCR of the TCR CDR3 was HTBI. Model predictions of ophthalmopathy came a median approximately 6.2 months before onset.

V is TRBV2 and J is TRBJ1-1; D not resolved. Here the sequenced sample was peripheral blood mononuclear cells (PBMCs), taken at new diagnosis, from a patient treated with antithyroid drugs. The TCR was taken from a woman aged 40 to 55 with Graves disease. The CDR3 nucleotides are TGTGCCAGCAGTGATTGGTTCTTGGAGAAAGCTTTCTTT. Its translation: CASSDWFLEKAFF. The full variable domain, with the rest looked up from reference TRBV2 and TRBJ1-1, is EPEVTQTPSHQVTQMGQEVILRCVPISNHLYFYWYRQILGQKVEFLVSFYNNEISEKSEIFDDQFSVERPDGSNFTLKIRSTKLEDSAMYFCASSDWFLEKAFFGQGTRLTVV.